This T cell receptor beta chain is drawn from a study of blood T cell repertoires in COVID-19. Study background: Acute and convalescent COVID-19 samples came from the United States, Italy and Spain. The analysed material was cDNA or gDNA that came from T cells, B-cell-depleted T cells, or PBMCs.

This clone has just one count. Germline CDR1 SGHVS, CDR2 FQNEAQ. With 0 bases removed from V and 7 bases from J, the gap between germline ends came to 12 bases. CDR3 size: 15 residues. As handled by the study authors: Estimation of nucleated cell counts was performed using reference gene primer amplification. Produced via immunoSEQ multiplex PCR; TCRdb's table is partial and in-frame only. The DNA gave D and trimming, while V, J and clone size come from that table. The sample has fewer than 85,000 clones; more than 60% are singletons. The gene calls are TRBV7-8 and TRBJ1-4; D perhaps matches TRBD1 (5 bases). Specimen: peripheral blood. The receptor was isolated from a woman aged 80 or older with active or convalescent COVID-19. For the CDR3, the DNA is TGTGCCAGCAGCTTAGCCGGGACTCGGGCTGAAAAACTGTTTTTT. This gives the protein CASSLAGTRAEKLFF.